The sequence of this TCR beta chain was determined in a study of blood T cells in healthy people across ages. Study-level points and caveats: Roughly linear age-related decline in beta diversity appeared, significant by age about 40.

Comments on this clonotype: Its cognate antigen is unknown.

CDR1 is SGHTA and CDR2 is FQGNSA in the germline V gene. The CDR3 sequence is 16 residues long. J gave up 2 bases and V 7 bases, and 10 bases lay outside the gene matches. The authors ran a second PCR of about 6 to 11 cycles using a sample-barcoded 5' primer and a J-beta primer mix. TCRdb reprocessed the 5' RACE reads via MiXCR and lists one record per CDR3 protein. The data show 2 million or so distinct CDR3 sequences, around half seen once. The sample comprised blood. The rearrangement joins TRBV7-2 to TRBJ2-1; 8 bases fit TRBD2. This clonotype originated in a woman aged 40 to 55 in good health. This CDR3 is CASTFTGGAPYNEQFF. The CDR3 coding sequence is TGTGCCAGCACCTTCACGGGGGGGGCCCCCTACAATGAGCAGTTCTTC.